This T cell receptor beta chain was found in a study of blood T cell repertoires in COVID-19. As for the study in general: The samples span acute and convalescent COVID-19 from the United States, Italy and Spain. From T cells, B-cell-depleted T cells, or PBMCs came the material, which was cDNA or gDNA.

Study processing details: It was from reference gene primer amplification that nucleated cell counts were estimated. Sequenced by immunoSEQ multiplex PCR; TCRdb stores in-frame clones only, minus some. V and J calls and clone size are copied from that table; D and trimming were computed from the DNA. The sample shows roughly 160,000 clones, more than 65% of them seen only once. Germline V gene sequence: CDR1 SEHNR, CDR2 FQNEAQ (reference sequence). The CDR3 totals 15 residues. Losses at the gene ends were 2 bases for V and 3 bases for J; bases not matched to a gene: 6. V is TRBV7-9 and J is TRBJ1-1; 7 bases are a match to TRBD1. Sequencing was done on a sample of peripheral blood. This clonotype originated in a man between 65 and 85 years old with active or convalescent COVID-19. The DNA for the CDR3 is TGTGCCAGCAGCTTACCAGGGGGTGAGGACACTGAAGCTTTCTTT. It codes for CASSLPGGEDTEAFF.